This paragraph covers one T cell receptor (beta chain) sequence. Germline V gives CDR1 GTSNPN, CDR2 SVGIG (reference sequence). V gave up 5 bases and J gave up 0 bases, with 4 bases separating them. The CDR3 spans 12 residues. Assay used: immunoSEQ multiplex PCR; TCRdb lists only in-frame clones, some missing. The sample records around 140,000 clones, 85% to 90% being singletons. These data originate in a study of blood T cell repertoires in COVID-19. Study in general: Researchers got acute and convalescent COVID-19 samples from the United States, Italy and Spain.

Sequencing used peripheral blood. This TCR was recovered from a man between 70 and 80 years old with active COVID-19. The chain joins TRBV30 to TRBJ2-2; D gene ambiguous. Written as DNA, the CDR3 is TGTGCCTGGCAGTCGAACACCGGGGAGCTGTTTTTT. Residues: CAWQSNTGELFF.